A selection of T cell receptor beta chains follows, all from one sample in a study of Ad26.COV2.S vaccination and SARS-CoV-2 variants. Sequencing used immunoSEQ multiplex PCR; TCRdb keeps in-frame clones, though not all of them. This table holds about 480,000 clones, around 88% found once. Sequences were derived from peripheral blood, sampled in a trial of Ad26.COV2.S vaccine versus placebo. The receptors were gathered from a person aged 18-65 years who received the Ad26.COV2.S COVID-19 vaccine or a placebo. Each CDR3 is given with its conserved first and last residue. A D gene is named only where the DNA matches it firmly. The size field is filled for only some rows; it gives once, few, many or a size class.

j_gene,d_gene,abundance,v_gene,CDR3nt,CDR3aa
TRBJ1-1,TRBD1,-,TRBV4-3,TGCGCCAGCACCTCGACAGGGGGTACTGAAGCTTTCTTT,CASTSTGGTEAFF
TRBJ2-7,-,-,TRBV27,TGTGCCAGCAGTTCGGCGCGGGACGAGCAGTACTTC,CASSSARDEQYF
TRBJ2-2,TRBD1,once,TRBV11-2,TGTGCCAGCACCAACTGGGGTTGGGACAGCCTATCCACCGGGGAGCTGTTTTTT,CASTNWGWDSLSTGELFF
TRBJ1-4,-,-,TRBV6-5,TGTGCCAGCAGCCCCCAGCGGGGGGGAAAACTGTTTTTT,CASSPQRGGKLFF
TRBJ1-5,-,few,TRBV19,TGTGCCAGTAGTACACAGGGCCCCAATCAGCCCCAGCATTTT,CASSTQGPNQPQHF
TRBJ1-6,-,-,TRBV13,TGTGCCAGCAGCTTCGGGAGCTCCTATAATTCACCCCTCCACTTT,CASSFGSSYNSPLHF
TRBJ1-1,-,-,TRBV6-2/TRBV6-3,TGTGCCAGCAGTTATAGTCAGGGTTCTGAAGCTTTCTTT,CASSYSQGSEAFF
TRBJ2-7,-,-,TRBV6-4,TGTGCCAGCAGTGGGACTGGGGGGGCCGAGCAGTACTTC,CASSGTGGAEQYF
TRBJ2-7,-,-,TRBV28,TGTGCCAGCAGTTTATCCGGGTTGCCCTACGAGCAGTACTTC,CASSLSGLPYEQYF
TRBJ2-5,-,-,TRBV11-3,TGTGCCAGCAGCCGATTAACGGGCGCCCAAGAGACCCAGTACTTC,CASSRLTGAQETQYF
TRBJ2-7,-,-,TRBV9,TGTGCCAGCTCCGTCGTGGCAGAATCCTACGAGCAGTACTTC,CASSVVAESYEQYF
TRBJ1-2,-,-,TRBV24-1,TGTGCCACCTCGTTTGGGGCGGGTGGCTACACCTTC,CATSFGAGGYTF
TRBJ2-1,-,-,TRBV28,TGTGCCAGCAGTTCGCGACGGGGGACCTATAGCTCCTACAATGAGCAGTTCTTC,CASSSRRGTYSSYNEQFF
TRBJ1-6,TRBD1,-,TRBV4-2,TGTGCCAGCAGCCAGGACCCCGGGACAGGGAATTCACCCCTCCACTTT,CASSQDPGTGNSPLHF
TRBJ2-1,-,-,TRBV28,TGTGCCAGCACCCCGTCAGGGTTTGAGTACAATGAGCAGTTCTTC,CASTPSGFEYNEQFF
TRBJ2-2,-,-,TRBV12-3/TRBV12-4,TGTGCCAGCAGCCCCCGATCGACCGGGGAGCTGTTTTTT,CASSPRSTGELFF
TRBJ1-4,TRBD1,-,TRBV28,TGTGCCAGCAGTTATACGACCGGGACAGGGGTAGGAAAACTGTTTTTT,CASSYTTGTGVGKLFF
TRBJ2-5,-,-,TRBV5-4,TGTGCCAGCTCTCCCGCGGTGGGGATCCAAGAGACCCAGTACTTC,CASSPAVGIQETQYF
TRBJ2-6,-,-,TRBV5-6,TGTGCCAGCAGCGGCACATGGGGCCGTGAGTCTGGGGCCAACGTCCTGACTTTC,CASSGTWGRESGANVLTF
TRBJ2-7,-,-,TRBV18,TGTGCCAGCTCACCATTACTGGAGCAGTACTTC,CASSPLLEQYF
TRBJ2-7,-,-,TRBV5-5,TGTGCCAGCAGCGACGGGGCGGGCTACGAGCAGTACTTC,CASSDGAGYEQYF
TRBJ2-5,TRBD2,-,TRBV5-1,TGCGCCAGCAGCCGACTAGCGGCCCAAGAGACCCAGTACTTC,CASSRLAAQETQYF
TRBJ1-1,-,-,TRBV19,TGTGCCAGTAGTATAGGCGGGGCACAGAACACTGAAGCTTTCTTT,CASSIGGAQNTEAFF
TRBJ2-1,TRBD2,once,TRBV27,TGTGCCAGCAGTTTAACCCCTCTACTAGCGGGTCTTTACAATGAGCAGTTCTTC,CASSLTPLLAGLYNEQFF
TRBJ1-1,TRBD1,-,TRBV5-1,TGCGCCAGCAGCTTGGGAGCCCCCGGGACAGGGGGCACTGAAGCTTTCTTT,CASSLGAPGTGGTEAFF
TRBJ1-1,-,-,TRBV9,TGTGCCAGCAGCGCCATTCAGGACAGCTACACTGAAGCTTTCTTT,CASSAIQDSYTEAFF
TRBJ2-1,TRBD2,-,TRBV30,TGTGCCTGGAGTAAACGGTTAACTAGCGGGAGGGAGCGCAATGAGCAGTTCTTC,CAWSKRLTSGRERNEQFF
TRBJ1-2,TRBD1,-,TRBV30,TGTGCCAGACAGACAGGGGGCGCCGGGGGCTACACCTTC,CARQTGGAGGYTF
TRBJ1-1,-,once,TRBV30,TGTGCCTCGAAGAGGGGAAACACTGAAGCTTTCTTT,CASKRGNTEAFF
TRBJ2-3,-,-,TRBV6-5,TGTGCCAGCAGTAGCCTGGGGTCGGGTCCAGATACGCAGTATTTT,CASSSLGSGPDTQYF
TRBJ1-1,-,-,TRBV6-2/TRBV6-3,TGTGCCAGCAGTGCCAGGGCGGTGACATCTGAAGCTTTCTTT,CASSARAVTSEAFF
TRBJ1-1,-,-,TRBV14,TGTGCCAGCAGCCTCCTCGGCGGCACTGAAGCTTTCTTT,CASSLLGGTEAFF
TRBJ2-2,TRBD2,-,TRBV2,TGTGCCAGCAGGGCGGACAGGGCCCCGCGTCTAGCGGGAGGGAAAATGAACACCGGGGAGCTGTTTTTT,CASRADRAPRLAGGKMNTGELFF
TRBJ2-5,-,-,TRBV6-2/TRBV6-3,TGTGCCAGCAGCCACCGCATAGAGACCCAGTACTTC,CASSHRIETQYF
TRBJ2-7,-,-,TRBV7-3,TGTGCCAGCAGCACCCGCCTAGGGGGGAACTTAAACTTC,CASSTRLGGNLNF